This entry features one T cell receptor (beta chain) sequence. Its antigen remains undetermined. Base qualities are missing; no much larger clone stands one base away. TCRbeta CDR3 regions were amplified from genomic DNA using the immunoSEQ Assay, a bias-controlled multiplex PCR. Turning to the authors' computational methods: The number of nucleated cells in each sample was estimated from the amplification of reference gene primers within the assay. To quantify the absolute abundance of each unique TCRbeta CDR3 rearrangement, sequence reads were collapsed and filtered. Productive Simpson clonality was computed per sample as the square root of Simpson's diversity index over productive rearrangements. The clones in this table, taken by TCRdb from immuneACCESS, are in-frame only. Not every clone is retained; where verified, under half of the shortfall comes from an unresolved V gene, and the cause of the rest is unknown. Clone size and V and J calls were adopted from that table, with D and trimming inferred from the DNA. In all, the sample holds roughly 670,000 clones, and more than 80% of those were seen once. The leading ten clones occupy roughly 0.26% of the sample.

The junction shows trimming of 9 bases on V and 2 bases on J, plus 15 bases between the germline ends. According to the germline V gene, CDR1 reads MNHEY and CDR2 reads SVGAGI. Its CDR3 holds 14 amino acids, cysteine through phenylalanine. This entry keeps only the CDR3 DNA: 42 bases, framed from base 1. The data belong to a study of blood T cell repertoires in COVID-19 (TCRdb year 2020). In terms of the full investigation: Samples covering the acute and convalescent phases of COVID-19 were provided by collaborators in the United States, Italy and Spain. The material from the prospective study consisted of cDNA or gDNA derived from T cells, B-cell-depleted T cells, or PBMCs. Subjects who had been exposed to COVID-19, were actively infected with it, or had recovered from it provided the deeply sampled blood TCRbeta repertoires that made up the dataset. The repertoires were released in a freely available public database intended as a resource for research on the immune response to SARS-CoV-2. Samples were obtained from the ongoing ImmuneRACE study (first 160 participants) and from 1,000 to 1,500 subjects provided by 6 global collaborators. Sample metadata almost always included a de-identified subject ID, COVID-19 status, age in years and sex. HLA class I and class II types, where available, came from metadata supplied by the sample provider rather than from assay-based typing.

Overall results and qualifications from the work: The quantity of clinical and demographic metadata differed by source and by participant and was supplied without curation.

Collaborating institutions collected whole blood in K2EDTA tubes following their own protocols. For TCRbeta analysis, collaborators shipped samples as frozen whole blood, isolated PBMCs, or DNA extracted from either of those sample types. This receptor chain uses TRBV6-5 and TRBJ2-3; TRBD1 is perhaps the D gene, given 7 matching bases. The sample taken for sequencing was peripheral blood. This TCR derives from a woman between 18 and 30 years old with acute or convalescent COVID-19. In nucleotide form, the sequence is TGTGCCAGTCAGGCGGGGACAGTCACAGATACGCAGTATTTT. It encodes CASQAGTVTDTQYF.